These 27 T cell receptor beta chains were all obtained from the same sample, sequenced in a study of cytotoxic CD8 clonotypes in ibrutinib-treated CLL. Clones were read by immunoSEQ multiplex PCR, and TCRdb kept only the in-frame ones, dropping some. The data show about 140,000 clones, with around 80% seen just once and 7.5% to 9% held by the top ten. Specimen: PBMCs, collected after 36 months of ibrutinib treatment. The receptors were sampled from a human donor with chronic lymphocytic leukemia.

The rearrangement joins TRBV5-4 to TRBJ2-5; 11 bases align to TRBD2. The CDR3 sequence is 17 residues long. Germline V CDR1 and CDR2: SGHNT, YYREEE (reference sequence). Losses at the gene ends were 0 bases for V and 4 bases for J; bases not matched to a gene: 8. CDR3 residues: CASSLVGSGRARETQYF. The CDR3 coding sequence is TGTGCCAGCAGCTTGGTGGGTAGCGGGAGGGCCCGAGAGACCCAGTACTTC.

The V call is TRBV4-1, the J call TRBJ2-3, with 9 positions matching TRBD2. Germline V gene data show CDR1 as MGHRA and CDR2 as YSYEKL. J was trimmed by 6 bases and V by 5 bases; bases with no gene match: 12. The CDR3 is made up of 16 amino acids. Written as DNA, the CDR3 is TGCGCCAGCAGCTCGGAGGTAGCGGGAGTTCCGGATACGCAGTATTTT. Translated: CASSSEVAGVPDTQYF.

The chain has TRBV2 and TRBJ2-2; D call uncertain. V gave up 6 bases and J gave up 5 bases, with 10 bases separating them. From germline, CDR1 is SNHLY and CDR2 FYNNEI. CDR3 length: 13 amino acids. CDR3 sequence: CASRRLATGELFF. The DNA of the CDR3 is TGTGCCAGCAGGAGGCTGGCGACCGGGGAGCTGTTTTTT.

The V and J genes are TRBV29-1 and TRBJ2-7, with 12 nucleotides matching TRBD1. J gave up 2 bases and V 6 bases, and 8 bases lay outside the gene matches. In germline, CDR1 is SQVTM, CDR2 ANQGSEA. The CDR3 contains 15 residues. The CDR3 DNA reads TGCAGCGTCCGAGGGGGGACAGGGGGCCCCTACGAGCAGTACTTC. It codes for CSVRGGTGGPYEQYF.

This clone was seen only a few times. The chain couples TRBV6-5 to TRBJ1-2, with no clear D. Germline V lookup: CDR1 MNHEY, CDR2 SVGAGI. The CDR3 has 15 amino acids. V was clipped by 2 bases and J by 3 bases, with 13 bases between them. CDR3 residues: CASSYLPPSDYGYTF. CDR3 DNA sequence: TGTGCCAGCAGTTACCTTCCCCCCTCGGACTATGGCTACACCTTC.

The chain combines TRBV6-6 with TRBJ2-7, with TRBD2 as a possible D gene (5 bases). Trimming pared 6 bases from V and 0 bases from J, leaving 15 bases between. The CDR3 has 15 residues. Looked up from germline, CDR1 is MNHNY and CDR2 is SVGAGI (reference sequence). DNA for the CDR3: TGTGCCAGCAGCCCAAGAGGAGGATTCTCCTACGAGCAGTACTTC. It is translated as CASSPRGGFSYEQYF.

J is TRBJ1-5 and V is TRBV23-1; D not certain. TRBV23-1 is designated an ORF whose function remains uncertain. The V gene lost 7 bases and the J gene lost 7 bases, with 8 bases spanning the gap. The CDR3 spans 11 residues. The CDR3: CASTPVQPQHF. The CDR3 DNA sequence: TGCGCCAGCACCCCGGTACAGCCCCAGCATTTT.

The chain couples TRBV2 to TRBJ2-5; 12 bases agree with TRBD2. The junction had 6 bases not matched to a gene; V was cut back by 5 bases and J by 5 bases. Germline V gene sequence: CDR1 SNHLY, CDR2 FYNNEI. This CDR3 is 15 amino acids long. The CDR3: CASSLLAGGGETQYF. The CDR3 coding sequence is TGTGCCAGCAGTCTTCTAGCGGGAGGGGGGGAGACCCAGTACTTC.

CDR3 DNA: TGTGCCAGCAGTTACCGGTTTTCCACAGATACGCAGTATTTT. Protein product: CASSYRFSTDTQYF. The chain links TRBV6-5 to TRBJ2-3, with no clear D. The CDR3 is made up of 14 amino acids. V was shortened by 2 bases and J by 2 bases, with 8 bases between the two germline ends. Germline V gives CDR1 MNHEY, CDR2 SVGAGI.

This rearrangement joins TRBV5-1 to TRBJ1-5, with D possibly TRBD1 on 5 matching bases. Germline V gene data show CDR1 as SGHRS and CDR2 as YFSETQ. The CDR3 contains 15 residues. V lost 0 bases and J 6 bases, leaving 13 bases between the germline ends. In nucleotides, the CDR3 is TGCGCCAGCAGCTTGGAGGGGTATACTGGTCAGCCCCAGCATTTT. Its protein is CASSLEGYTGQPQHF.

This clone was recorded once. The J gene is TRBJ2-3, the V gene TRBV10-2; 8 bases are shared with TRBD1. Germline V gene data show CDR1 as WSHSY and CDR2 as SAAADI. V dropped 6 bases and J dropped 10; count of bases not matched to a gene: 6. The CDR3 sequence is 12 residues long. In DNA, the CDR3 is TGCGCCAGCAGGGGGACAGGCACCCCGCAGTATTTT. Protein sequence: CASRGTGTPQYF.

The chain links TRBV10-3 to TRBJ1-5, with D unresolved. Trimming left V 0 bases short and J 6 bases short, with 6 bases between. This CDR3 is built from 13 residues. The germline V gene encodes CDR1 ENHRY and CDR2 SYGVKD. DNA for the CDR3: TGTGCCATCAGTGAGTCAATGGGTCAGCCCCAGCATTTT. Its translation is CAISESMGQPQHF.

This clone was seen only once. This chain uses TRBV7-2 with TRBJ1-2; no clear D gene. Trimming took off 4 bases at V and 3 bases at J, with 12 bases between the two ends. CDR3 length equals 14 residues. Germline values: CDR1 SGHTA, CDR2 FQGNSA. This chain's CDR3 is CASSSRPGYYGYTF. The CDR3 DNA follows: TGTGCCAGCAGCTCCCGCCCGGGGTACTATGGCTACACCTTC.

This clone has only a few counts. The CDR3 DNA follows: TGTGCCAGCAGGTCCGGACAGGGGGTTGGCTACACCTTC. This encodes CASRSGQGVGYTF. The chain couples TRBV2 to TRBJ1-2, with 10 nucleotides matching TRBD1. The CDR3 has 13 amino acids. Germline CDR1 reads SNHLY; CDR2 reads FYNNEI. Trimming took 6 bases from V and 7 from J; bases not matched to a gene: 5.

A few counts support this clone. The chain employs TRBV10-3 and TRBJ1-2, with TRBD1 identical over 8 bases. After removal of 10 bases from V and 6 bases from J, the junction contained 10 bases not matched to a gene. Germline V gene sequence: CDR1 ENHRY, CDR2 SYGVKD. This CDR3 spans 13 amino acids. The CDR3 DNA follows: TGTGCCACACCTACCGGGACAGGTGATGGCTACACCTTC. Translated, it gives CATPTGTGDGYTF.

The chain couples TRBV28 to TRBJ2-7; 9 bases are shared with TRBD1. The germline gives CDR1 MDHEN, CDR2 SYDVKM. The V segment lost 3 bases and the J segment 1 base; nucleotides outside the gene matches: 4. This CDR3 is built from 15 residues. Here the CDR3 DNA reads TGTGCCAGCAGTTTGGGACAGGGTGGATCCTACGAGCAGTACTTC. As protein: CASSLGQGGSYEQYF.

The chain is built from TRBV15 and TRBJ2-3; the D is unclear. Trimming stripped 3 bases from V and 2 bases from J, with 3 bases between. The CDR3 totals 12 residues. Germline CDR1 and CDR2: LNHNV and YYDKDF (reference sequence). As DNA, the CDR3 is TGTGCCACCAGCAGGGTCACAGATACGCAGTATTTT. Translation: CATSRVTDTQYF.

The chain couples TRBV28 to TRBJ2-5; 8 positions agree with TRBD1. Germline trimming cut 2 bases from V and 5 bases from J; bases unmatched to any gene: 7. From germline, CDR1 is MDHEN and CDR2 SYDVKM. This CDR3 comprises 15 residues. The CDR3 sequence: CASSLPLRTGETQYF. The DNA for the CDR3 is TGTGCCAGCAGTTTACCCCTTAGGACAGGGGAGACCCAGTACTTC.

V and J are TRBV27 and TRBJ1-5; 10 nucleotides match TRBD1. Germline V CDR1 and CDR2: MNHEY, SMNVEV (reference sequence). The CDR3 is 15 residues long. The V segment lost 7 bases and the J segment 7 bases; nucleotides outside the gene matches: 10. CDR3 loop: CASIRTGGPWQPQHF. CDR3 bases: TGTGCCAGCATCAGGACAGGGGGGCCTTGGCAGCCCCAGCATTTT.

The genes are TRBV10-2 and TRBJ1-2; D gene unclear. The CDR3 runs 12 residues. Germline lookup yields CDR1 WSHSY and CDR2 SAAADI. V dropped 0 bases and J dropped 7 bases, with 6 bases sitting between them. Here the CDR3 reads CASSESGFGYTF. The DNA of the CDR3 is TGCGCCAGCAGTGAGTCCGGGTTTGGCTACACCTTC.

The CDR3 sequence: CASSPRTGRGNTEAFF. As DNA, the CDR3 is TGTGCCAGCTCACCACGAACAGGGAGAGGGAACACTGAAGCTTTCTTT. V is TRBV18 and J is TRBJ1-1, with D possibly being TRBD1 (6 bases). There are 16 residues in the CDR3. Per the germline V gene, CDR1 is KGHSH and CDR2 is LQKENI. Trimming took off 1 base at V and 1 base at J, with 13 bases between the two ends.

The rearrangement joins TRBV7-9 to TRBJ1-5; D is unclear. V gave up 1 base and J gave up 5 bases, with 12 bases separating them. Germline values: CDR1 SEHNR, CDR2 FQNEAQ (reference sequence). The CDR3 is made up of 15 amino acids. CDR3 sequence: CASSLVSEDDQPQHF. The DNA of the CDR3 is TGTGCCAGCAGCTTAGTAAGTGAGGACGATCAGCCCCAGCATTTT.

V is TRBV19 and J is TRBJ2-7; possibly TRBD1 or TRBD2 for D (5 bases each). The CDR3 sequence is 12 residues long. Germline V gives CDR1 LNHDA, CDR2 SQIVND (reference sequence). V was clipped by 8 bases and J by 2 bases, with 10 bases between them. The CDR3 DNA is TGTGCCAGTTCCGGGACGACCTACGAGCAGTACTTC. As protein: CASSGTTYEQYF.

The CDR3 reads CASSQGLSNQPQHF. As DNA, the CDR3 is TGCGCCAGCAGCCAAGGTCTAAGCAATCAGCCCCAGCATTTT. The rearrangement joins TRBV4-1 to TRBJ1-5; D is ambiguous. This CDR3 is built from 14 residues. V lost 1 base, J lost 1 base, and 5 bases lay in between. Germline V gene lookup returns CDR1 MGHRA and CDR2 YSYEKL.

The V call is TRBV13, the J call TRBJ1-5; no reliable D call. The germline gives CDR1 PRHDT, CDR2 FYEKMQ (reference sequence). This CDR3 contains 13 residues. Trimming removed 5 bases from V and 5 bases from J, with 10 bases in between. CDR3 sequence reads: CASSPDPDQPQHF. The CDR3 bases are TGTGCCAGCAGCCCAGATCCGGATCAGCCCCAGCATTTT.

V usage is TRBV19 and J usage is TRBJ1-1, with TRBD1 as a possible D gene (6 bases). Germline V gene sequence: CDR1 LNHDA, CDR2 SQIVND (reference sequence). The V gene lost 7 bases and the J gene lost 4 bases, with 16 bases spanning the gap. The CDR3 is made up of 14 amino acids. In DNA, the CDR3 is TGTGCCAGTACCTTTACAGGGCTAGGCACTGAAGCTTTCTTT. Protein product: CASTFTGLGTEAFF.

The gene calls are TRBV2 and TRBJ1-2; D remains ambiguous. V was shortened by 6 bases and J by 0 bases, with 11 bases between the two germline ends. CDR3 size: 14 residues. Germline values: CDR1 SNHLY, CDR2 FYNNEI. The CDR3, as DNA: TGTGCCAGCAGGGGAGGACCTGCTAACTATGGCTACACCTTC. This sequence encodes CASRGGPANYGYTF.